These 8 T cell receptor beta chains originate from one sample sequenced in a study of shared clonotypes between healthy human individuals. Libraries were prepared by immunoSEQ multiplex PCR; TCRdb keeps only in-frame clonotypes and omits some of them. Altogether around 940,000 clones are present, approximately 76% being singletons, with the ten largest covering nearly 1.5%. Sample: memory CD4+ T cells sorted from blood. Regarding subset: CD45RA-negative fraction. The receptors originated from a man aged 18-30 years in good health.

This clone was seen just once. The rearrangement uses TRBV5-1 and TRBJ2-3; a possible D gene is TRBD1 (6 bases). Deletions cut 0 bases from V and 0 bases from J, with 11 bases between. In germline, CDR1 is SGHRS, CDR2 YFSETQ. This CDR3 is built from 16 residues. The DNA of the CDR3 is TGCGCCAGCAGCTTGGCCAGGGGTTATAGCACAGATACGCAGTATTTT. This translates into CASSLARGYSTDTQYF. Full variable domain (missing parts from reference TRBV5-1 and TRBJ2-3): KAGVTQTPRYLIKTRGQQVTLSCSPISGHRSVSWYQQTPGQGLQFLFEYFSETQRNKGNFPGRFSGRQFSNSRSEMNVSTLELGDSALYLCASSLARGYSTDTQYFGPGTRLTVL.

This clone turned up a few times. V and J are TRBV11-2 and TRBJ2-7, with D perhaps matching TRBD2 (6 bases). The CDR3 spans 12 residues. Germline V CDR1 and CDR2: SGHAT, FQNNGV. Trimming cost V 5 bases and J 9 bases, with 14 bases left between them. CDR3 loop: CASSAARRGQYF. DNA for the CDR3: TGTGCCAGCAGCGCCGCAAGGCGGGGGCAGTACTTC.

The chain links TRBV27 to TRBJ1-3; D not certain. V was clipped by 8 bases and J by 2 bases, with 7 bases between them. The length of the CDR3 is 12 residues. CDR1 is MNHEY and CDR2 is SMNVEV in the germline V gene (reference sequence). The chain's CDR3 is CASGRPGNTIYF. CDR3 sequence (DNA): TGTGCCAGCGGTAGACCTGGAAACACCATATATTTT.

J is TRBJ2-5 and V is TRBV5-6, with D possibly TRBD1 on 6 matching bases. The CDR3 covers 14 residues. V was pared by 3 bases and J by 1 base, with 10 bases between. CDR1 and CDR2 (germline): SGHDT, YYEEEE. The CDR3 spells CASSSPGAQETQYF. The CDR3 region has the DNA TGTGCCAGCAGCTCCCCAGGGGCCCAAGAGACCCAGTACTTC.

As for this clone: In the same sample, other DNA sequences code for this CDR3. The V and J genes are TRBV28 and TRBJ1-1; weak D call: TRBD1 (6 bases). Germline CDR1 reads MDHEN; CDR2 reads SYDVKM. CDR3 length equals 13 residues. The germline V and J ends were trimmed by 6 bases and 1 base, with 9 bases remaining between them. The CDR3: CASRRQENTEAFF. DNA of the CDR3: TGTGCCAGCAGACGACAGGAGAACACTGAAGCTTTCTTT.

This clone was observed a single time. This rearrangement joins TRBV27 to TRBJ1-5; D not certain. Germline-derived CDR1 and CDR2 are MNHEY and SMNVEV (reference sequence). V lost 6 bases and J 6 bases, leaving 15 bases between the germline ends. This CDR3 has 14 amino acids. CDR3 nucleotides: TGTGCCAGCAGGGTGGAGGTGAGGAGTCAGCCCCAGCATTTT. Translating it yields CASRVEVRSQPQHF.

V gene TRBV27 combines with J gene TRBJ2-5, with D tentatively TRBD1 (6 bases). Per the germline V gene, CDR1 is MNHEY and CDR2 is SMNVEV (reference sequence). The CDR3 sequence is 13 residues long. V was shortened by 3 bases and J by 7 bases, with 12 bases between the two germline ends. In nucleotides, the CDR3 is TGTGCCAGCAGTTTTGGGACACGAGGGACCCAGTACTTC. Its translation: CASSFGTRGTQYF.

This chain joins TRBV28 and TRBJ2-2; D is uncertain. V was pared by 5 bases and J by 4 bases, with 8 bases between. The CDR3 has 13 residues. Germline V gene sequence: CDR1 MDHEN, CDR2 SYDVKM. The CDR3 nucleotides are TGTGCCAGCAGTCCACGGATCACCGGGGAGCTGTTTTTT. This encodes CASSPRITGELFF.